Listed here are 30 T cell receptor beta chains from one sample, sequenced in a study of CD8+ T cells in alopecia areata. Reverse transcription of extracted RNA yielded cDNA, which provided the sequencing template. Profiling relied on immunoSEQ multiplex PCR, and the TCRdb table lists in-frame clones only, not all of them. Seen here are approximately 150,000 clones, just over 65% observed once, and the top ten hold about an eighth. The material was CD8+ T cells sorted from blood, obtained at week 0. These receptors were taken from a human donor with alopecia areata.

This chain's CDR3 is CASSLAWASGDISTDTQYF. The CDR3, as DNA: TGTGCCAGCAGCTTGGCCTGGGCTAGCGGGGATATCAGCACAGATACGCAGTATTTT. V and J are TRBV5-6 and TRBJ2-3, with 9 positions matching TRBD2. The CDR3 runs to 19 residues. Germline loops: CDR1 SGHDT, CDR2 YYEEEE. Unmatched junction bases numbered 11, after V lost 0 bases and J lost 0 bases.

The chain recombines TRBV5-6 with TRBJ1-4, with a possible D match to TRBD1 (6 bases). V was shortened by 0 bases and J by 8 bases, with 23 bases between the two germline ends. Germline assignment: CDR1 SGHDT and CDR2 YYEEEE. The CDR3 contains 18 residues. The CDR3 is CASSLEYSGQPPEEKLFF. The CDR3 coding sequence is TGTGCCAGCAGCTTGGAATATTCCGGACAGCCCCCTGAGGAAAAACTGTTTTTT.

The rearrangement joins TRBV29-1 to TRBJ1-2; D is unresolved. From germline, CDR1 is SQVTM and CDR2 ANQGSEA. This CDR3 spans 16 amino acids. Trimming took 2 bases from V and 4 from J, leaving 20 bases between them. CDR3 loop: CSVEMGRIRGTYGYTF. CDR3 bases: TGCAGCGTTGAAATGGGGAGGATCAGAGGAACCTATGGCTACACCTTC.

The genes are TRBV29-1 and TRBJ1-1; D is undetermined. This CDR3 has 11 residues. The V gene's germline CDR1 is SQVTM and CDR2 ANQGSEA. V shed 3 bases and J shed 2 bases, with 4 bases lying between them. The CDR3 DNA follows: TGCAGCGTTGATACAAACACTGAAGCTTTCTTT. Translated, it gives CSVDTNTEAFF.

CDR3 nucleotides: TGTGCCAGCACCCCCCAGGGGAGCTCCTACGAGCAGTACTTC. Its protein product is CASTPQGSSYEQYF. V and J are TRBV27 and TRBJ2-7; D perhaps matches TRBD1 (6 bases). V lost 7 bases, J lost 0 bases, and 13 bases lay in between. In germline, CDR1 is MNHEY, CDR2 SMNVEV (reference sequence). This CDR3 is built from 14 residues.

The chain recombines TRBV5-6 with TRBJ1-5, with a weak D call TRBD1 (6 bases). The CDR3 is 14 amino acids. Germline values: CDR1 SGHDT, CDR2 YYEEEE. Trimming left V 1 base short and J 3 bases short, with 8 bases between. The CDR3 sequence: CASSLTGFNQPQHF. CDR3 nucleotides: TGTGCCAGCAGCTTGACAGGGTTCAATCAGCCCCAGCATTTT.

The chain couples TRBV29-1 to TRBJ2-7; D not certain. Germline CDR1 and CDR2: SQVTM and ANQGSEA. The V and J ends lost 4 bases and 0 bases respectively, with 10 bases between them. The CDR3 consists of 13 residues. In DNA, the CDR3 is TGCAGCGTTGTATCCTCGAGCTCCTACGAGCAGTACTTC. Amino acids: CSVVSSSSYEQYF.

With regard to this clone: Other DNA sequences from this sample encode an identical CDR3 as well. The chain joins TRBV27 to TRBJ2-3, with a weak D call TRBD1 (5 bases). This CDR3 contains 14 residues. Germline V gene lookup returns CDR1 MNHEY and CDR2 SMNVEV (reference sequence). Trimming shortened V by 1 base and J by 5 bases, and 10 bases separated the two germline ends. The CDR3 DNA is TGTGCCAGCAGTTTATGGCAGGGTGGAGATACGCAGTATTTT. Protein product: CASSLWQGGDTQYF.

The rearrangement uses TRBV29-1 and TRBJ1-2, with 9 bases aligning to TRBD1. Per germline, CDR1 SQVTM and CDR2 ANQGSEA. J lost 8 bases, V lost 4 bases, and 5 bases had no gene match. This CDR3 has 12 residues. The CDR3 reads CSVAGQGGGYTF. DNA for the CDR3: TGCAGCGTTGCGGGACAGGGAGGCGGCTACACCTTC.

This rearrangement joins TRBV15 to TRBJ2-7; D not certain. Germline CDR1 is LNHNV and CDR2 is YYDKDF (reference sequence). V lost 0 bases and J lost 7, with 16 bases in between. The CDR3 totals 15 residues. The CDR3 is CATSRDRGLPGEQYF. The CDR3 nucleotides are TGTGCCACCAGCAGAGATCGCGGTCTCCCTGGGGAGCAGTACTTC.

The chain employs TRBV19 and TRBJ1-1; D is unclear. From germline, CDR1 is LNHDA and CDR2 SQIVND (reference sequence). V was trimmed by 7 bases and J by 0 bases, leaving 15 bases between them. This CDR3 spans 15 amino acids. The CDR3 region has the DNA TGTGCCAGTACCTACTCTGGGAGGATGAACACTGAAGCTTTCTTT. This gives the protein CASTYSGRMNTEAFF.

The chain links TRBV27 to TRBJ2-3, with TRBD1 matching over 8 bases. Germline CDR1 MNHEY, CDR2 SMNVEV (reference sequence). This CDR3 spans 15 amino acids. V dropped 5 bases and J dropped 0; count of bases not matched to a gene: 4. CDR3 bases: TGTGCCAGCAGTCCCAGGGGGCGGAGCACAGATACGCAGTATTTT. Its protein product is CASSPRGRSTDTQYF.

The V call is TRBV4-1, the J call TRBJ2-7; D uncertain. Between the trimmed V and J ends, which lost 0 bases and 2 bases, there was a span of 14 bases. Germline V lookup: CDR1 MGHRA, CDR2 YSYEKL. CDR3 size: 16 residues. The CDR3 DNA sequence: TGCGCCAGCAGCCAAGATAAGGGTCCCGAGACCTACGAGCAGTACTTC. Translated, it gives CASSQDKGPETYEQYF.

In its sample, this clone was seen a few times. J is TRBJ1-4 and V is TRBV25-1; no firm D call. The CDR3 has 13 residues. CDR1 and CDR2 from the germline V gene are MGHDK and SYGVNS. Trimming stripped 7 bases from V and 2 bases from J, with 8 bases between. CDR3 coding DNA: TGTGCCAGCACAGGCAACACTAATGAAAAACTGTTTTTT. As protein: CASTGNTNEKLFF.

This sequence joins TRBV27 and TRBJ1-1; D not certain. Germline V gene sequence: CDR1 MNHEY, CDR2 SMNVEV (reference sequence). The V end lost 4 bases, the J end lost 0 bases, and 9 bases lay between the germline ends. There are 14 residues in the CDR3. The CDR3 reads CASSSEGMNTEAFF. The CDR3 bases are TGTGCCAGCAGTTCGGAAGGGATGAACACTGAAGCTTTCTTT.

The CDR3, as DNA: TGCGCCAGCAGCCAAGTTTTCTTTCGCTCCTACGAGCAGTACTTC. Protein: CASSQVFFRSYEQYF. The V call is TRBV4-1, the J call TRBJ2-7; D call uncertain. The CDR3 loop spans 15 amino acids. The germline gives CDR1 MGHRA, CDR2 YSYEKL. V was trimmed by 1 base and J by 0 bases, leaving 10 bases between them.

The chain is built from TRBV12-5 and TRBJ2-3; possibly TRBD1 for D (5 bases). Looked up from germline, CDR1 is LGHNT and CDR2 is FRNRAP. The germline V and J ends were trimmed by 3 bases and 10 bases, with 8 bases remaining between them. CDR3 length: 11 amino acids. The CDR3 loop is CASGFGHPQYF. DNA for the CDR3: TGTGCTAGTGGTTTCGGACACCCGCAGTATTTT. The full variable domain, rest sourced from reference TRBV12-5 and TRBJ2-3, is DARVTQTPRHKVTEMGQEVTMRCQPILGHNTVFWYRQTMMQGLELLAYFRNRAPLDDSGMPKDRFSAEMPDATLATLKIQPSEPRDSAVYFCASGFGHPQYFGPGTRLTVL.

The J gene is TRBJ2-5, the V gene TRBV29-1, with unresolved D. The ends were cut back, 1 base at V and 5 bases at J, with 8 bases in the middle. Germline CDR1 SQVTM, CDR2 ANQGSEA. The CDR3 totals 12 residues. This chain's CDR3 is CSVEARLETQYF. CDR3 bases: TGCAGCGTTGAAGCCAGGTTGGAGACCCAGTACTTC.

This CDR3 reads CASSLWESPTEAFF. The DNA for the CDR3 is TGCGCCAGCAGCTTGTGGGAGAGTCCCACTGAAGCTTTCTTT. The V gene is TRBV5-1, the J gene TRBJ1-1; no clear D gene. Trimming took 1 base from V and 4 from J, leaving 11 bases between them. The CDR3 is 14 residues long. Germline loops: CDR1 SGHRS, CDR2 YFSETQ.

The rearrangement uses TRBV7-9 and TRBJ2-1; D ambiguous. CDR1 is SEHNR, CDR2 FQNEAQ, per germline (reference sequence). CDR3 size: 17 residues. V was pared by 1 base and J by 4 bases, with 17 bases between. The DNA of the CDR3 is TGTGCCAGCAGCTTAGAGACCTTGACGGATGGATACAATGAGCAGTTCTTC. Translating gives CASSLETLTDGYNEQFF.

This clone was observed a handful of times. This chain uses TRBV2 with TRBJ1-6; maybe TRBD1 (6 bases). V dropped 6 bases and J dropped 7 bases, with 19 bases sitting between them. Germline V gives CDR1 SNHLY, CDR2 FYNNEI. The length of the CDR3 is 16 residues. CDR3 coding DNA: TGTGCCAGCAGATACACTCGGGACACGCTAAATTCACCCCTCCACTTT. Protein sequence: CASRYTRDTLNSPLHF.

The chain links TRBV2 to TRBJ2-6; TRBD1 matches at 10 bases. This CDR3 is built from 16 residues. The germline gives CDR1 SNHLY, CDR2 FYNNEI. Trimming at V came to 6 bases and at J to 2 bases, leaving 4 bases not matched to a gene. The CDR3 DNA is TGTGCCAGCAGGCCGACAGGGGGCGCTGGGGCCAACGTCCTGACTTTC. Its translation: CASRPTGGAGANVLTF.

The sample holds a few counts of this clone. This rearrangement joins TRBV25-1 to TRBJ2-3; a possible D gene is TRBD1 (6 bases). The CDR3 spans 15 residues. The germline CDR1 and CDR2 sequences are MGHDK and SYGVNS. Deletions cut 4 bases from V and 4 bases from J, with 15 bases between. CDR3 nucleotides: TGTGCCAGCAGTGCGATACAGGGAACAGCAGATACGCAGTATTTT. Residues: CASSAIQGTADTQYF.

The V and J genes are TRBV5-1 and TRBJ2-3; TRBD1 matches at 10 bases. With V trimmed by 0 bases and J by 2 bases, 6 bases remained unmatched. Germline V CDR1 and CDR2: SGHRS, YFSETQ. There are 17 residues in the CDR3. The CDR3 loop is CASSLVGTGADTDTQYF. The CDR3 bases are TGCGCCAGCAGCTTGGTCGGGACAGGGGCCGACACAGATACGCAGTATTTT.

J is TRBJ2-1 and V is TRBV5-1; D is ambiguous. With 2 bases removed from V and 2 bases from J, the gap between germline ends came to 8 bases. CDR3 length equals 14 residues. CDR1 is SGHRS and CDR2 is YFSETQ in the germline V gene. The CDR3 DNA sequence: TGCGCCAGCAGCTTTAATAGGGCCTACAATGAGCAGTTCTTC. Amino acids: CASSFNRAYNEQFF.

This chain uses TRBV6-5 with TRBJ2-5; 8 nucleotides agree with TRBD1. The CDR3 covers 13 residues. V trimming: 8 bases; J trimming: 6 bases; junction bases outside the gene matches: 8. Germline loops: CDR1 MNHEY, CDR2 SVGAGI. The CDR3 DNA follows: TGTGCCAGCTCCCAAGGACAGGGAAAGACCCAGTACTTC. Protein sequence: CASSQGQGKTQYF.

This clone has only a few counts. The V and J genes are TRBV27 and TRBJ2-1; D not resolved. This CDR3 has 9 amino acids. Germline V CDR1 and CDR2: MNHEY, SMNVEV (reference sequence). Deletions cut 10 bases from V and 6 bases from J, with 4 bases between. The CDR3 region is CAIGNEQFF. Here the CDR3 DNA reads TGTGCCATCGGCAATGAGCAGTTCTTC.

In its sample, this clone was seen once. The chain employs TRBV2 and TRBJ2-4; 8 bases align to TRBD1. Per the germline V gene, CDR1 is SNHLY and CDR2 is FYNNEI. V shed 6 bases, J shed 5 bases, and the junction held 3 bases outside the gene matches. The CDR3 runs 13 residues. The CDR3 reads CASRETGENIQYF. In nucleotides, the CDR3 is TGTGCCAGCAGGGAGACAGGGGAAAACATTCAGTACTTC.

Remarks on this clone: One end of the junction varies from germline; a read error may be responsible. The CDR3 DNA sequence: TGCGCCAGCAGCCAAGGTTCGGGACACCATTTT. Protein product: CASSQGSGHHF. This sequence joins TRBV4-1 and TRBJ1-1, with D perhaps matching TRBD1 (6 bases). Germline V gene data show CDR1 as MGHRA and CDR2 as YSYEKL. The CDR3 runs 11 residues.

CDR3 nucleotide sequence: TGTGCCAGCAAGTGGCCGAACACCGGGGAGCTGTTTTTT. It encodes CASKWPNTGELFF. This rearrangement joins TRBV6-1 to TRBJ2-2; D not resolved. CDR1 MNHNS and CDR2 SASEGT come from the germline V gene. Between the trimmed V and J ends, which lost 7 bases and 0 bases, there was a span of 6 bases. This CDR3 has 13 residues.